The following is a T cell receptor (beta chain) sequence with its context. The data stem from a study of blood T cell repertoires in COVID-19. CDR1 is LGHNA, CDR2 YSLEER, per germline. The CDR3 loop spans 15 amino acids. Germline trimming cut 1 base from V and 4 bases from J; bases unmatched to any gene: 3. Authors' processing steps: Estimation of nucleated cell counts was performed using reference gene primer amplification. Produced via immunoSEQ multiplex PCR; TCRdb's table is partial and in-frame only. From that table come the V and J calls and clone size; the DNA was used to work out D and trimming. The sample carries about 210,000 clones, about 87% recorded once.

Sequenced: peripheral blood. This receptor was identified in a man in his sixties with acute or convalescent COVID-19. The rearrangement joins TRBV4-3 to TRBJ2-7, with 11 bases fitting TRBD1. CDR3 bases: TGCGCCAGCAGCCAAGGGACAGGGGGCGCGTACGAGCAGTACTTC. This codes for CASSQGTGGAYEQYF.